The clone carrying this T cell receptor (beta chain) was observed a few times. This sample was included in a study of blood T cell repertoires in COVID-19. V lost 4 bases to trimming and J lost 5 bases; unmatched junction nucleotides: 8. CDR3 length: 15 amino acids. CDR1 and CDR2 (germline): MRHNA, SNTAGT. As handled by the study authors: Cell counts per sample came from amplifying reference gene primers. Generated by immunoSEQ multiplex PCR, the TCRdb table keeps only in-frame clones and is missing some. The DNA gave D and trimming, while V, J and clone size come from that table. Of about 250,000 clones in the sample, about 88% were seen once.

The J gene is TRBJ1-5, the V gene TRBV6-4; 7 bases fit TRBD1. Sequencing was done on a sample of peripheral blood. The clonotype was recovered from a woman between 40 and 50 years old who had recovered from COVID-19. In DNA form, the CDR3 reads TGTGCCAGCAGTGCAACAGGGGTAGGAGATCAGCCCCAGCATTTT. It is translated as CASSATGVGDQPQHF.